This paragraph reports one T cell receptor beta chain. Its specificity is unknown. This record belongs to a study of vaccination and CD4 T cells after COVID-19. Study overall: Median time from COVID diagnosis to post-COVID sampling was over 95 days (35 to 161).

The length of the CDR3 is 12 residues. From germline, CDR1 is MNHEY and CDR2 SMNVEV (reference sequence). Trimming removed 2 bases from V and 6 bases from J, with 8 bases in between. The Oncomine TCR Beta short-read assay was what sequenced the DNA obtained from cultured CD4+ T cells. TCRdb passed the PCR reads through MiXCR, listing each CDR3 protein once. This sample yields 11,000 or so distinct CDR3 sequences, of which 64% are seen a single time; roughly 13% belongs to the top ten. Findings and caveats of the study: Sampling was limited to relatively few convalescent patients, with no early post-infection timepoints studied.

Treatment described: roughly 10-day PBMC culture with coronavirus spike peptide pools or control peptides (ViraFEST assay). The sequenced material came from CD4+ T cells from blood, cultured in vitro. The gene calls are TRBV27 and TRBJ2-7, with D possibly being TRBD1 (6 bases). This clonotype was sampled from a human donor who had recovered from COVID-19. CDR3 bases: TGTGCCAGCAGTTTAATAGGGGGCGAGCAGTACTTC. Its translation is CASSLIGGEQYF.